The entry that follows covers one T cell receptor (beta chain) sequence. The antigen remains undetermined. The CDR3 extends over 15 amino acids. With V trimmed by 5 bases and J by 0 bases, 4 bases remained unmatched. Germline assignment: CDR1 MDHEN and CDR2 SYDVKM. These data belong to a study of siplizumab effects on memory and regulatory T cells. General study results and limits: The suppressive capacity of proliferating Tregs from siplizumab cultures remained unconfirmed.

Around 9.1 x 10^4 TCR templates per sample were sequenced. The table came from immunoSEQ multiplex PCR; TCRdb's copy has only in-frame clones and leaves some out. The table includes some 120,000 clones, roughly 94% detected once. The material sequenced was non-Treg CD4+ T cells sorted from blood. The clonotype originates from a human donor in good health. This chain links TRBV28 with TRBJ1-3; 7 nucleotides line up with TRBD1. CDR3 sequence (DNA): TGTGCCAGCAGTCCGGGACAGAGCTCTGGAAACACCATATATTTT. This codes for CASSPGQSSGNTIYF.